Each of the 20 T cell receptor beta chains below was sequenced from the same sample in a study of T cell responses to AZD1222 COVID-19 vaccine. Assay used: immunoSEQ multiplex PCR; TCRdb lists only in-frame clones, some missing. Among 120,000 to 150,000 clones listed, approximately 90% were seen once. This specimen was peripheral blood, taken on day 0 of MenACWY control vaccination. The source of these receptors is an adult in good health.

The V and J genes are TRBV3-1 (or the pseudogene TRBV3-2) and TRBJ1-4, with 8 bases fitting TRBD1. This CDR3 contains 15 residues. Germline CDR1 reads LGHDT; CDR2 reads YNNKEL (reference sequence). Germline trimming cut 2 bases from V and 6 bases from J; bases unmatched to any gene: 5. The CDR3: CASSQPTGEDEKLFF. As DNA, the CDR3 is TGTGCCAGCAGCCAACCGACAGGGGAGGATGAAAAACTGTTTTTT.

The CDR3 loop reads CASSQGEGQAAYEQYF. CDR3 in DNA: TGCGCCAGCAGCCAAGGTGAGGGCCAGGCGGCCTACGAGCAGTACTTC. The chain has TRBV4-3 and TRBJ2-7; weak D call: TRBD2 (5 bases). This CDR3 has 16 residues. Trimming removed 1 base at V and 2 bases at J, with 15 bases between. Germline lookup yields CDR1 LGHNA and CDR2 YSLEER.

The sample holds one count of this clone. The chain joins TRBV10-3 to TRBJ1-1; no firm D call. Germline CDR1 is ENHRY and CDR2 is SYGVKD. With 0 bases removed from V and 6 bases from J, the gap between germline ends came to 8 bases. The CDR3 sequence is 13 residues long. DNA of the CDR3: TGTGCCATCAGTGAGTCAACAGACTCTGAAGCTTTCTTT. This codes for CAISESTDSEAFF.

The chain has TRBV28 and TRBJ1-2; maybe TRBD1 (6 bases). V lost 5 bases and J 2 bases, leaving 15 bases between the germline ends. Germline values: CDR1 MDHEN, CDR2 SYDVKM. The CDR3 totals 15 residues. CDR3 nucleotides: TGTGCCAGCAGTATCTTGACAGGCTCCAACTATGGCTACACCTTC. The encoded protein is CASSILTGSNYGYTF.

The chain couples TRBV6-5 to TRBJ2-2, with 8 positions matching TRBD1. Germline CDR1 MNHEY, CDR2 SVGAGI. The J segment lost 5 bases and the V segment lost 10 bases, leaving 12 bases of the junction unmatched. CDR3 length: 15 amino acids. CDR3 bases: TGTGCCACCCGCGCGGCAGGGGGCAGGACCGGGGAGCTGTTTTTT. Translation gives CATRAAGGRTGELFF.

The chain has TRBV2 and TRBJ2-2; 7 bases align to TRBD1. This CDR3 is 14 amino acids long. CDR1 SNHLY and CDR2 FYNNEI come from the germline V gene. Trimming at V came to 6 bases and at J to 3 bases, leaving 4 bases not matched to a gene. CDR3 sequence reads: CASRRQGDTGELFF. In DNA, the CDR3 is TGTGCCAGCAGGCGACAGGGAGACACCGGGGAGCTGTTTTTT.

This chain connects TRBV28 to TRBJ1-2, with D possibly TRBD1 on 5 matching bases. Trimming removed 6 bases at V and 0 bases at J, with 17 bases between. Germline CDR1 and CDR2: MDHEN and SYDVKM. CDR3 length equals 16 residues. In DNA form, the CDR3 reads TGTGCCAGCAGAACCCTGGGACGGCCCTCTAACTATGGCTACACCTTC. It specifies CASRTLGRPSNYGYTF.

The chain couples TRBV2 to TRBJ2-7, with TRBD2 matching over 7 bases. The CDR3 runs 14 residues. Germline V CDR1 and CDR2: SNHLY, FYNNEI. V lost 4 bases to trimming and J lost 2 bases; unmatched junction nucleotides: 5. CDR3 in amino acids: CASSVQAGPYEQYF. CDR3 DNA: TGTGCCAGCAGTGTCCAAGCGGGACCCTACGAGCAGTACTTC. The full variable domain, with the rest looked up from reference TRBV2 and TRBJ2-7, is EPEVTQTPSHQVTQMGQEVILRCVPISNHLYFYWYRQILGQKVEFLVSFYNNEISEKSEIFDDQFSVERPDGSNFTLKIRSTKLEDSAMYFCASSVQAGPYEQYFGPGTRLTVT.

This chain uses TRBV5-1 with TRBJ1-1; TRBD1 might be the D (6 bases). V lost 4 bases and J lost 0, with 10 bases in between. Germline CDR1 and CDR2: SGHRS and YFSETQ. The length of the CDR3 is 14 residues. In DNA form, the CDR3 reads TGCGCCAGCAGCAGAACAGGGATGAACACTGAAGCTTTCTTT. It specifies CASSRTGMNTEAFF.

This clone was counted only a few times. The chain joins TRBV28 to TRBJ2-1; 12 nucleotides match TRBD1. CDR3 length equals 20 residues. Germline assignment: CDR1 MDHEN and CDR2 SYDVKM. The V segment lost 6 bases and the J segment 0 bases; nucleotides outside the gene matches: 15. CDR3 amino acids: CASSSPPGTGGPSSYNEQFF. The DNA of the CDR3 is TGTGCCAGCAGCTCTCCCCCCGGGACAGGGGGCCCTAGCTCCTACAATGAGCAGTTCTTC.

The chain combines TRBV7-9 with TRBJ1-1; 7 nucleotides line up with TRBD1. With V trimmed by 5 bases and J by 5 bases, 14 bases remained unmatched. Germline V CDR1 and CDR2: SEHNR, FQNEAQ (reference sequence). The CDR3 covers 16 residues. The CDR3 is CASSPGQGVAWTEAFF. CDR3 nucleotide sequence: TGTGCCAGCAGCCCGGGCCAGGGGGTTGCGTGGACTGAAGCTTTCTTT.

The CDR3 DNA follows: TGTGCCAGCGGTCTAGTCACAGATACGCAGTATTTT. Protein sequence: CASGLVTDTQYF. The rearrangement links TRBV7-2 to TRBJ2-3; no clear D gene. From germline, CDR1 is SGHTA and CDR2 FQGNSA. The CDR3 is made up of 12 amino acids. Trimming took 8 bases from V and 2 from J, leaving 8 bases between them.

V usage is TRBV3-1 (or the pseudogene TRBV3-2) and J usage is TRBJ2-7; possible D gene TRBD1, 6 bases. Trimming pared 2 bases from V and 7 bases from J, leaving 21 bases between. From germline, CDR1 is LGHDT and CDR2 YNNKEL (reference sequence). This CDR3 has 16 residues. CDR3 in DNA: TGTGCCAGCAGCCAATCCTCCGGGACACCGCCTTTGGAGCAGTACTTC. Encoded protein: CASSQSSGTPPLEQYF.

Here the CDR3 DNA reads TGTGCCAGCAGACCTTCGGCGCTTGGGCAGTTCTTC. This translates into CASRPSALGQFF. The rearrangement links TRBV12-3 or TRBV12-4 to TRBJ2-1; D not resolved. Trimming removed 6 bases at V and 12 bases at J, with 15 bases between. This CDR3 is built from 12 residues.

The chain uses TRBV5-4 and TRBJ2-5; the D call may be TRBD1 or TRBD2 (6 bases each). The V and J ends lost 1 base and 5 bases respectively, with 15 bases between them. Germline V lookup: CDR1 SGHNT, CDR2 YYREEE (reference sequence). The CDR3 has 15 residues. CDR3 nucleotide sequence: TGTGCCAGCAGCTTGCGAGCAAGGGGGGATGAGACCCAGTACTTC. Amino acids: CASSLRARGDETQYF.

The chain recombines TRBV5-1 with TRBJ1-1; D may be TRBD1 (6 bases). The CDR3 has 13 amino acids. Germline CDR1 reads SGHRS; CDR2 reads YFSETQ. V was cut by 6 bases and J by 0 bases, with 9 bases left in between. CDR3 protein: CASKQGLNTEAFF. The CDR3 DNA is TGCGCCAGCAAACAGGGACTGAACACTGAAGCTTTCTTT.

J is TRBJ1-4 and V is TRBV18; 11 bases line up with TRBD1. Germline V gives CDR1 KGHSH, CDR2 LQKENI. The CDR3 has 17 amino acids. Trimming removed 6 bases from V and 1 base from J; junction bases left unmatched: 7. The DNA for the CDR3 is TGTGCCAGCTCTCTAGGACAGGGGGCTGTAACTAATGAAAAACTGTTTTTT. Its protein product is CASSLGQGAVTNEKLFF.

The V and J genes are TRBV27 and TRBJ1-4; no clear D. V gave up 0 bases and J gave up 0 bases, with 8 bases separating them. Germline CDR1 MNHEY, CDR2 SMNVEV (reference sequence). The CDR3 loop spans 16 amino acids. The CDR3 DNA sequence: TGTGCCAGCAGTTTATCGAGCGGGGCAACTAATGAAAAACTGTTTTTT. This encodes CASSLSSGATNEKLFF. The variable domain in full, completed from reference TRBV27 and TRBJ1-4, reads EAQVTQNPRYLITVTGKKLTVTCSQNMNHEYMSWYRQDPGLGLRQIYYSMNVEVTDKGDVPEGYKVSRKEKRNFPLILESPSPNQTSLYFCASSLSSGATNEKLFFGSGTQLSVL.

The chain has TRBV5-1 and TRBJ1-1; 9 bases match TRBD1. The CDR3 totals 14 residues. CDR1 and CDR2 from the germline V gene are SGHRS and YFSETQ. Trimming cost V 4 bases and J 6 bases; bases outside gene matches: 7. The CDR3 spells CASSKQGAESEAFF. The CDR3 nucleotides read TGCGCCAGCAGCAAACAGGGGGCTGAGTCTGAAGCTTTCTTT.

The chain employs TRBV7-2 and TRBJ2-7; 7 bases fit TRBD1. This CDR3 is built from 14 residues. Germline V gives CDR1 SGHTA, CDR2 FQGNSA. The V and J ends lost 5 bases and 3 bases, in that order; junction bases with no gene match: 7. The CDR3 DNA follows: TGTGCCAGCAGCGCAAACAGGGGCTACTACGAGCAGTACTTC. Translated: CASSANRGYYEQYF.